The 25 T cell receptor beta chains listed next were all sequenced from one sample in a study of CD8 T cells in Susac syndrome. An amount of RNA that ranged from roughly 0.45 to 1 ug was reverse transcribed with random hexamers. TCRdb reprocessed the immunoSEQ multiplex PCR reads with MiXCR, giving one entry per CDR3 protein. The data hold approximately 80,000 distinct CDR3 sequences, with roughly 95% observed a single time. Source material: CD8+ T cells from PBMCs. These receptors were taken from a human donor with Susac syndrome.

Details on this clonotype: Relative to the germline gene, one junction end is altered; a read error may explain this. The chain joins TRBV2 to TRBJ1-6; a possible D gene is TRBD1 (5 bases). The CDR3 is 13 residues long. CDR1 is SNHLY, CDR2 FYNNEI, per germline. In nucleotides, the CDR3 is TGTGCCAGCCTGGGACGGTACAATTCACCCCCCCACTTT. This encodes CASLGRYNSPPHF.

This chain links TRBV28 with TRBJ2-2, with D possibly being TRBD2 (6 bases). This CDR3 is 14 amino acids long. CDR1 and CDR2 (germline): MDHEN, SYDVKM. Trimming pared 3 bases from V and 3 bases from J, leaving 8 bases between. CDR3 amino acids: CASSLRGHTGELFF. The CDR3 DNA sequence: TGTGCCAGCAGTTTGCGGGGCCACACCGGGGAGCTGTTTTTT.

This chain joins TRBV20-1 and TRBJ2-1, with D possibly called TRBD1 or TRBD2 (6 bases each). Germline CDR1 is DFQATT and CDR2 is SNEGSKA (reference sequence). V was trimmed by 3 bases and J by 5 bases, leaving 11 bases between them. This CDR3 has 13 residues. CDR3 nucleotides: TGCAGTGCTAGGGGAAGGGGGGACAATGAGCAGTTCTTC. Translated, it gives CSARGRGDNEQFF.

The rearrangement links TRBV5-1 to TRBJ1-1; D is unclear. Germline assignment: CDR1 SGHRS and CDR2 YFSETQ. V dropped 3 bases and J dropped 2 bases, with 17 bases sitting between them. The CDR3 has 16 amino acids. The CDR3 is CASSWPDRETNTEAFF. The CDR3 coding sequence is TGCGCCAGCAGCTGGCCGGATAGGGAGACAAACACTGAAGCTTTCTTT.

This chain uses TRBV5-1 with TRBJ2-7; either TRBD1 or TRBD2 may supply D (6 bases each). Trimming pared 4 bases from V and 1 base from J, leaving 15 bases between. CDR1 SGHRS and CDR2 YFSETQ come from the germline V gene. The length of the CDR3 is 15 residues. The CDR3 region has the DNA TGCGCCAGCAGCCCCCAGGGGAGGCTATCCTACGAGCAGTACTTC. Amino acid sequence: CASSPQGRLSYEQYF.

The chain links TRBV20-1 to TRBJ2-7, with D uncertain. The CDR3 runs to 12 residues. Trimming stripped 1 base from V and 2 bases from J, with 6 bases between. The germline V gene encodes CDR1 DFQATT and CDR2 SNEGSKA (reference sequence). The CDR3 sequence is CSARGQPYEQYF. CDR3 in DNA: TGCAGTGCTAGAGGGCAGCCCTACGAGCAGTACTTC.

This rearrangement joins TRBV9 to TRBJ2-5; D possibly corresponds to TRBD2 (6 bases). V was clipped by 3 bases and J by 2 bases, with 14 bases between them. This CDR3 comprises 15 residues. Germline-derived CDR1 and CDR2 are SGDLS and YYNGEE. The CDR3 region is CASSASLAPQETQYF. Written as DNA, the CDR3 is TGTGCCAGCAGCGCCAGCCTAGCGCCTCAAGAGACCCAGTACTTC.

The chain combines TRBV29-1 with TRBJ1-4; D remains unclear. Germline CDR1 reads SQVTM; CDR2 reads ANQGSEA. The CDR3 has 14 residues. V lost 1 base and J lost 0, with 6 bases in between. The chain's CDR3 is CSVEGGTTNEKLFF. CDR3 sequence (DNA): TGCAGCGTTGAAGGTGGGACAACTAATGAAAAACTGTTTTTT.

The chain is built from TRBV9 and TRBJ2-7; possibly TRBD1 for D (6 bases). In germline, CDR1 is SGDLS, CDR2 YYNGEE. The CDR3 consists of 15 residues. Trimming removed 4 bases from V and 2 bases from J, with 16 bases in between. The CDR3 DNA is TGTGCCAGCAGCCCACCGACAGGATCGGCCTACGAGCAGTACTTC. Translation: CASSPPTGSAYEQYF.

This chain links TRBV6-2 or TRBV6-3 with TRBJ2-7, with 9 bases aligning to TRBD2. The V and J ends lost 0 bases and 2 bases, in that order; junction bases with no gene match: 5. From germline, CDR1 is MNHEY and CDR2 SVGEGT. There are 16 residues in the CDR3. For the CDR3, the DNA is TGTGCCAGCAGTTACTCGGTTAGCGGGGGACCCTACGAGCAGTACTTC. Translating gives CASSYSVSGGPYEQYF.

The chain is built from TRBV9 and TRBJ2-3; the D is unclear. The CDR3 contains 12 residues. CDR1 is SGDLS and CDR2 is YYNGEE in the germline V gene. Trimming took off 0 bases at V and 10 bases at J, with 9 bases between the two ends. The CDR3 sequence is CASSVGGSAQYF. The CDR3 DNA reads TGTGCCAGCAGCGTAGGTGGATCGGCGCAGTATTTT.

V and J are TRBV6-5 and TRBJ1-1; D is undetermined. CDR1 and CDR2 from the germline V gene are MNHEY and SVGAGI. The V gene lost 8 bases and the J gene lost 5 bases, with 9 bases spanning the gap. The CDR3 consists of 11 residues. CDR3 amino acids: CASVVGTEAFF. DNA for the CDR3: TGTGCCAGCGTGGTAGGGACTGAAGCTTTCTTT.

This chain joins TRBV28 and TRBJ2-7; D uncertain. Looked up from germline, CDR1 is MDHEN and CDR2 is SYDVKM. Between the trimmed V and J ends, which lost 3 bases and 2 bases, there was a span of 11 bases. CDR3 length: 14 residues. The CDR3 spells CASSFVRFPYEQYF. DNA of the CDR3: TGTGCCAGCAGTTTTGTCCGCTTTCCCTACGAGCAGTACTTC.

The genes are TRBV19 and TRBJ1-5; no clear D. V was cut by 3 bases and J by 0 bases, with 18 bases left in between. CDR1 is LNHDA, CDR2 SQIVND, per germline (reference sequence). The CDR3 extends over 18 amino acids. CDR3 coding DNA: TGTGCCAGTAGTATGGGCCCCCTACGAGGCGCTAGCAATCAGCCCCAGCATTTT. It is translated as CASSMGPLRGASNQPQHF.

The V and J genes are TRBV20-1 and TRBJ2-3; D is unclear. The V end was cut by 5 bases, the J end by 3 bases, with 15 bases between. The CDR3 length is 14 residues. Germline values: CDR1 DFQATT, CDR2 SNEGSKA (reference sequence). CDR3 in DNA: TGCAGTGCTGATGGCCCGGTGGTGACAGATACGCAGTATTTT. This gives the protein CSADGPVVTDTQYF.

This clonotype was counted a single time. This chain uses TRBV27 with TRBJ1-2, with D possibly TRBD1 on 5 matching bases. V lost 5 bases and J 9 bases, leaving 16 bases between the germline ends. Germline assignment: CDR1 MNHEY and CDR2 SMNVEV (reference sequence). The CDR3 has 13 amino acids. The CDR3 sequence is CASSPPSGVRYTF. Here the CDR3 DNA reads TGTGCCAGCAGTCCACCCTCGGGGGTTCGCTACACCTTC.

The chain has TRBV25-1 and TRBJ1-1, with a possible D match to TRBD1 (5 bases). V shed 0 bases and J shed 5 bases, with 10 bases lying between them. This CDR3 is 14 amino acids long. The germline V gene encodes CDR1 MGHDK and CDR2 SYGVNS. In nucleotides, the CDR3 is TGTGCCAGCAGTGAATACGGGGGAGGGACTGAAGCTTTCTTT. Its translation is CASSEYGGGTEAFF.

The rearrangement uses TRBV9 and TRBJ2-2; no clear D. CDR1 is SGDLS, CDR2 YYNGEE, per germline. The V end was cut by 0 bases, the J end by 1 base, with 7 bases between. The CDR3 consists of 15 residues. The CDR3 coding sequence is TGTGCCAGCAGCGTAGCCGGCGGGAACACCGGGGAGCTGTTTTTT. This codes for CASSVAGGNTGELFF.

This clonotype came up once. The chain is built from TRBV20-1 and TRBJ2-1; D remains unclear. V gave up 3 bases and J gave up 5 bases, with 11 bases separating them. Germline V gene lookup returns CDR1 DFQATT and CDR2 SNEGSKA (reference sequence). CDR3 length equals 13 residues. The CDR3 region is CSASLGYNNEQFF. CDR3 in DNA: TGCAGTGCTAGCCTTGGTTACAACAATGAGCAGTTCTTC.

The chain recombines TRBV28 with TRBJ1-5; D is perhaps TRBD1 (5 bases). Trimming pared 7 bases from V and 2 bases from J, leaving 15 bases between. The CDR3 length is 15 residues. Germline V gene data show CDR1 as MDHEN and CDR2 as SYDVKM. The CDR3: CASTPSRDGNQPQHF. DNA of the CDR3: TGTGCCAGCACCCCCAGCAGGGACGGCAATCAGCCCCAGCATTTT.

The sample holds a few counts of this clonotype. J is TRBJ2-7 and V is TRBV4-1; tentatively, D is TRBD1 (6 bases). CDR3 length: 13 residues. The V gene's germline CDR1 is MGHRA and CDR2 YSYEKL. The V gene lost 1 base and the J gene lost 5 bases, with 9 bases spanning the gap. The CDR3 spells CASSQGAGDEQYF. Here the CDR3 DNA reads TGCGCCAGCAGCCAAGGAGCAGGGGACGAGCAGTACTTC.

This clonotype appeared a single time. The CDR3 nucleotides read TGTGCCAGCAGCCCGAACCGGGGGTCCACCGGGGAGCTGTTTTTT. It specifies CASSPNRGSTGELFF. The chain is built from TRBV9 and TRBJ2-2; tentative D call: TRBD2 (6 bases). Germline CDR1 SGDLS, CDR2 YYNGEE. V was shortened by 4 bases and J by 4 bases, with 14 bases between the two germline ends. The CDR3 contains 15 residues.

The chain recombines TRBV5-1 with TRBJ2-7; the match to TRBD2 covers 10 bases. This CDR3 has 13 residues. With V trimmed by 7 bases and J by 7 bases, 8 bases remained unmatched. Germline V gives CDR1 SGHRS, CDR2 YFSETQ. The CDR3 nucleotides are TGCGCCAGCCAGCTAGCGGGGGCTACGGAGCAGTACTTC. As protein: CASQLAGATEQYF.

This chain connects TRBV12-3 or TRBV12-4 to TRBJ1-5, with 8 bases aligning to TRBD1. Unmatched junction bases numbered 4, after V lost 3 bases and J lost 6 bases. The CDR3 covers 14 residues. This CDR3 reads CASSLGQEFQPQHF. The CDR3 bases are TGTGCCAGCAGTTTGGGACAGGAGTTTCAGCCCCAGCATTTT.

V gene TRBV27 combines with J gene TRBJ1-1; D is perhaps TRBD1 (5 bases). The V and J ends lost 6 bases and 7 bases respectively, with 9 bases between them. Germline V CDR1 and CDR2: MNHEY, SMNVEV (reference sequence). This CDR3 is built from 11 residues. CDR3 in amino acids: CASSRGFEAFF. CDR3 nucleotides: TGTGCCAGCAGCCGGGGGTTTGAAGCTTTCTTT.